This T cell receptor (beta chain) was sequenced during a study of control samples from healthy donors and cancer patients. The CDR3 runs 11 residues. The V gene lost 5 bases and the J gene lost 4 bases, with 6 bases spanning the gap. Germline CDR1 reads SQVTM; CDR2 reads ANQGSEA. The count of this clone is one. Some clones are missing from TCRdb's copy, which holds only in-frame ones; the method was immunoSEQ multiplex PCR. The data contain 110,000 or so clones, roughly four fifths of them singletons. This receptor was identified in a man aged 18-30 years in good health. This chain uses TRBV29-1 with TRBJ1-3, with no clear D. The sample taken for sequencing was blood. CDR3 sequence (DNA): TGCAGCGTTCCGTACGGAAACACCATATATTTT. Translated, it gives CSVPYGNTIYF.